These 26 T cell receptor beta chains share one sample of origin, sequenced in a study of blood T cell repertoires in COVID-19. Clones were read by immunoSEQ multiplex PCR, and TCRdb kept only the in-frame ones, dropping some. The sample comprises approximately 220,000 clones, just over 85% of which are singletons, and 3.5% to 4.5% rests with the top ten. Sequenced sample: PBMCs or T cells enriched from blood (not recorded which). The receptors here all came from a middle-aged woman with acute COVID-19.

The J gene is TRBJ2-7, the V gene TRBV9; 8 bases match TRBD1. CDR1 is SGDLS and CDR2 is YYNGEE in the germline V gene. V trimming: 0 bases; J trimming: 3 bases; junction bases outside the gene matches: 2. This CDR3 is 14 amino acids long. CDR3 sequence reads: CASSVGTGHYEQYF. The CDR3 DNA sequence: TGTGCCAGCAGCGTAGGGACAGGGCACTACGAGCAGTACTTC.

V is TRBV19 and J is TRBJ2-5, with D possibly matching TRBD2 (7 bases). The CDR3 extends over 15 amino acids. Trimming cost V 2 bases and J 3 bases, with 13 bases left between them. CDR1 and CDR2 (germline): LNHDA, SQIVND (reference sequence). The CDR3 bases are TGTGCCAGTAGTATACAGGGGAGGGGTGAAGAGACCCAGTACTTC. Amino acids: CASSIQGRGEETQYF.

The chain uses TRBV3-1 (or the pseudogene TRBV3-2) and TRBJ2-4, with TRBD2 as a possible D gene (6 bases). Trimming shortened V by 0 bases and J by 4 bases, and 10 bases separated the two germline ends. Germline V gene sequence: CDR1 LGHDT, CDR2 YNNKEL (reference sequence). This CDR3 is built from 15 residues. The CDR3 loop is CASSQEGGRKNIQYF. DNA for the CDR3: TGTGCCAGCAGCCAAGAGGGGGGTAGGAAAAACATTCAGTACTTC.

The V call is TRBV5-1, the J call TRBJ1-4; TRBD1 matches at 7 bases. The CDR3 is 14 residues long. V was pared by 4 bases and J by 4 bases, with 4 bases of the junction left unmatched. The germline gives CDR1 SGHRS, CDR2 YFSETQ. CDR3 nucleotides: TGCGCCAGCAGCCAAGGGGACAGTAATGAAAAACTGTTTTTT. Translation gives CASSQGDSNEKLFF.

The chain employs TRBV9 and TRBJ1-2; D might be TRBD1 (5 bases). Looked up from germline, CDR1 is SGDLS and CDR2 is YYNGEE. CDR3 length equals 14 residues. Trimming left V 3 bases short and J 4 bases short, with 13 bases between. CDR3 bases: TGTGCCAGCAGCGGGTTACAGGAGCCCTATGGCTACACCTTC. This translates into CASSGLQEPYGYTF.

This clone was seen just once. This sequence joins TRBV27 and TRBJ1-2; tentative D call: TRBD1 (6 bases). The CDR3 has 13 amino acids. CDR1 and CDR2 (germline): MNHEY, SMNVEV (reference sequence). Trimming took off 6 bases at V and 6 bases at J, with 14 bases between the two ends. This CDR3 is CASSSWAGDGYTF. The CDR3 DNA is TGTGCCAGCAGCTCCTGGGCAGGGGATGGCTACACCTTC.

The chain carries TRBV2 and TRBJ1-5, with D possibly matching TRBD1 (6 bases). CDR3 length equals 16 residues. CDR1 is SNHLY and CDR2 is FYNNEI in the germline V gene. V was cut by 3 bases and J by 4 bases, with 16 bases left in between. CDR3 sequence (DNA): TGTGCCAGCAGTGACCAGGGGCCCTTACCAAATCAGCCCCAGCATTTT. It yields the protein CASSDQGPLPNQPQHF.

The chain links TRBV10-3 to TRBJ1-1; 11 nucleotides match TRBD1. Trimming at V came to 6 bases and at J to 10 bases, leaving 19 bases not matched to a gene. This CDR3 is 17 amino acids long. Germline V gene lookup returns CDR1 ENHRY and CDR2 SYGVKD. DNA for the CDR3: TGTGCCATCAGGGAGACCGGGACAGGGGGTATCGGGGATGGAGCTTTCTTT. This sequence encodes CAIRETGTGGIGDGAFF.

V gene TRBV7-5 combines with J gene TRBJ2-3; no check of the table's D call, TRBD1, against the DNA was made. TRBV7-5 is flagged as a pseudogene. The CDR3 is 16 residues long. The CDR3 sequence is CVRSFRQGGSTDTQYF. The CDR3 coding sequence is TGTGTCAGAAGCTTTCGACAGGGGGGTAGCACAGATACGCAGTATTTT.

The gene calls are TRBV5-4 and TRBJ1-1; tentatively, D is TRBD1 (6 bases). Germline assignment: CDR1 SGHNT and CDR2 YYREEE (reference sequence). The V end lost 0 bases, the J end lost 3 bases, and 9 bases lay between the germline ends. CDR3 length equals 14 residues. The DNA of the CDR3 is TGTGCCAGCAGCTTGGACAGGGCATACACTGAAGCTTTCTTT. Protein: CASSLDRAYTEAFF.

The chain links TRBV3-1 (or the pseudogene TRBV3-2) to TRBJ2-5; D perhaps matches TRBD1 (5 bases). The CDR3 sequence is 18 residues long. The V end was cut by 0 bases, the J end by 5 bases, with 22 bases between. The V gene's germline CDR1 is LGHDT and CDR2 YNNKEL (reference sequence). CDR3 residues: CASSQDSWGQGFWETQYF. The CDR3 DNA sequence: TGTGCCAGCAGCCAAGATTCTTGGGGCCAGGGTTTCTGGGAGACCCAGTACTTC.

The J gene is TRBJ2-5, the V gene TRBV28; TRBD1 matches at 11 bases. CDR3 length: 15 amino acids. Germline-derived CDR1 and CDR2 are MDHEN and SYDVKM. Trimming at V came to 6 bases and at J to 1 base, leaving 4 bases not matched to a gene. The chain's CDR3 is CASRDRGRIQETQYF. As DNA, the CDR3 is TGTGCCAGCAGGGACAGGGGGCGCATCCAAGAGACCCAGTACTTC.

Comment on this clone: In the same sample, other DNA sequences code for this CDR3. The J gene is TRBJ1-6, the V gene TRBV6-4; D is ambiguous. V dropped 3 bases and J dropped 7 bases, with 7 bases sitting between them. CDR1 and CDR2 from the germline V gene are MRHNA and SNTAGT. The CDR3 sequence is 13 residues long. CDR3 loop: CASSESGNSPLHF. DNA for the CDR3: TGTGCCAGCAGTGAGTCGGGAAATTCACCCCTCCACTTT.

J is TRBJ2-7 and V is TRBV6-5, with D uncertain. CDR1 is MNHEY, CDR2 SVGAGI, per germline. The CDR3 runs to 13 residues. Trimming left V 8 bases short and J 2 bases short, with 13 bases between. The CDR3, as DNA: TGTGCCAGCGAGCGACTCCCGACCTACGAGCAGTACGTC. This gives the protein CASERLPTYEQYV.

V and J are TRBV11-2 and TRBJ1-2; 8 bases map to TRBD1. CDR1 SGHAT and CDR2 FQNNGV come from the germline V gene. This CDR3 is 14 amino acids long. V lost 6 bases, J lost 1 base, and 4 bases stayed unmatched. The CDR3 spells CASSLTGGNYGYTF. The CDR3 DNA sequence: TGTGCCAGCAGTTTAACAGGGGGTAACTATGGCTACACCTTC.

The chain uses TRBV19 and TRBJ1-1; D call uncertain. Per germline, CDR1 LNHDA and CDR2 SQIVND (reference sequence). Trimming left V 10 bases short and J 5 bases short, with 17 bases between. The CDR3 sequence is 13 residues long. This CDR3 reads CATQEATRTEAFF. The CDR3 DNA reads TGTGCCACCCAGGAGGCCACGAGGACTGAAGCTTTCTTT.

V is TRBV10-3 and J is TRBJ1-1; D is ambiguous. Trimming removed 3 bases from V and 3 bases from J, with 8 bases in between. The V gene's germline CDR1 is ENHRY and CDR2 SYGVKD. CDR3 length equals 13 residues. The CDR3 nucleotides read TGTGCCATCAGTGACGGGAGTTACACTGAAGCTTTCTTT. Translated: CAISDGSYTEAFF.

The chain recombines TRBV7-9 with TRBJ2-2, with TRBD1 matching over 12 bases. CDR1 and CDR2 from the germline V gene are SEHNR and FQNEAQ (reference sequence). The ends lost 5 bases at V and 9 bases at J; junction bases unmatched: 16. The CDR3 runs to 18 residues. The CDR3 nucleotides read TGTGCCAGCAGCCCTGAGGGGCGGGACAGGGGGCCGGTGTGGGAGCTGTTTTTT. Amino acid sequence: CASSPEGRDRGPVWELFF.

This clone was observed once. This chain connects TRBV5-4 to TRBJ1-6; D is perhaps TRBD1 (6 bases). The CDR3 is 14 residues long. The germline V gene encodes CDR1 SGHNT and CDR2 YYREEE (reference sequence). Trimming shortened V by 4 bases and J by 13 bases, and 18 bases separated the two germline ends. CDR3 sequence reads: CASSVRDTLFPLHF. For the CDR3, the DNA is TGTGCCAGCAGCGTCCGGGACACCCTTTTCCCCCTCCACTTT.

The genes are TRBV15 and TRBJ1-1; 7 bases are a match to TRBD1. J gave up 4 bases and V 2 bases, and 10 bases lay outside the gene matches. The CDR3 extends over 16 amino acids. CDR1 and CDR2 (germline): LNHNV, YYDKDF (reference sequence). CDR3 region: CATSRPSAQGSTEAFF. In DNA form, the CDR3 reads TGTGCCACCAGCAGACCTTCCGCACAGGGGAGCACTGAAGCTTTCTTT. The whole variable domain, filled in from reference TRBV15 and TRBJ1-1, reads DAMVIQNPRYQVTQFGKPVTLSCSQTLNHNVMYWYQQKSSQAPKLLFHYYDKDFNNEADTPDNFQSRRPNTSFCFLDIRSPGLGDTAMYLCATSRPSAQGSTEAFFGQGTRLTVV.

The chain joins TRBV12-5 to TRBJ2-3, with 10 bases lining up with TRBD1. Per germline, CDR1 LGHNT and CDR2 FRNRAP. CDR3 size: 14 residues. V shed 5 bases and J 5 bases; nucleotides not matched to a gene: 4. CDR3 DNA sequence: TGTGCTAGTGGTCTGGACAGGGGGAAAGATACGCAGTATTTT. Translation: CASGLDRGKDTQYF.

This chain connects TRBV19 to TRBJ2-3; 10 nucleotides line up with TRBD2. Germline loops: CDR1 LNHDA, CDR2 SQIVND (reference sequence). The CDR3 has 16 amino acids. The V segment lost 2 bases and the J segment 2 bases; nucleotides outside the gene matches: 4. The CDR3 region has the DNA TGTGCCAGTAGTATAACTAGCGGGGCCTCCACAGATACGCAGTATTTT. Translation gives CASSITSGASTDTQYF.

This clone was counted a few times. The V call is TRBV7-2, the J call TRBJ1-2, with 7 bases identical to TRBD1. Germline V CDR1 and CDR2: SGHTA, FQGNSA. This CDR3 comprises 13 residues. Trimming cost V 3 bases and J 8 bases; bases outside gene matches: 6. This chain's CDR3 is CASSFDRVEGYTF. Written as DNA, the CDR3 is TGTGCCAGCAGCTTTGACAGGGTGGAAGGCTACACCTTC.

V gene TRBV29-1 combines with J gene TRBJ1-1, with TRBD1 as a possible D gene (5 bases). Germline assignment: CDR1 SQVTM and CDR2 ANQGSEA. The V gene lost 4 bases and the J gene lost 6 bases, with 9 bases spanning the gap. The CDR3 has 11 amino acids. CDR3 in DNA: TGCAGCGTTGGGAGGGGTGCTGAAGCTTTCTTT. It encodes CSVGRGAEAFF.

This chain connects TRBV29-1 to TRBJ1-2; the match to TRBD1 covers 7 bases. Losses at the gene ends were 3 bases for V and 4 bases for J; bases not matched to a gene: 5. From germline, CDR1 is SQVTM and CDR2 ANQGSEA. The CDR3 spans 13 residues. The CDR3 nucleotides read TGCAGCGTTGATTTCAGGGGGACCTATGGCTACACCTTC. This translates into CSVDFRGTYGYTF.

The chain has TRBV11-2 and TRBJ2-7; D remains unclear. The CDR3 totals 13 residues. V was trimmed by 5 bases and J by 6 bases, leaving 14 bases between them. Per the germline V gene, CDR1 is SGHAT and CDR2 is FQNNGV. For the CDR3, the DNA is TGTGCCAGCAGCCCAGGCTTCCTTTCCGAGCAGTACGTC. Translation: CASSPGFLSEQYV.